This TCR beta chain was sequenced in a study of blood T cell repertoires in COVID-19 (TCRdb year 2020). Broadly, across the study: Samples covering the acute and convalescent phases of COVID-19 were provided by collaborators in the United States, Italy and Spain. The dataset comprised deeply sampled blood TCRbeta repertoires from subjects exposed to, actively infected with, or recovered from COVID-19. The samples were drawn from two sources: the first 160 participants of the ongoing ImmuneRACE study, and fewer than 1,500 subjects contributed by 6 global collaborators. Nearly every sample came with metadata listing a de-identified subject ID, COVID-19 status, age in years and sex. The repertoires were made available in a free public database intended to serve as a resource for research on the immune response to SARS-CoV-2. The prospective study material was composed of cDNA or gDNA derived from T cells, B-cell-depleted T cells, or PBMCs. Where available, HLA class I and class II types were obtained from metadata supplied by the sample provider rather than from assay-based typing.

Results and caveats for the whole study, not just this receptor: How much clinical and demographic metadata was included differed by source and by participant, and the metadata was provided uncurated.

TCRbeta CDR3 regions were amplified from genomic DNA by means of the immunoSEQ Assay, a bias-controlled multiplex PCR. The source study handled its data this way. The number of nucleated cells in each sample was estimated from the amplification of reference gene primers within the assay. To quantify the absolute abundance of each unique TCRbeta CDR3 rearrangement, sequence reads were collapsed and filtered. For each sample, productive Simpson clonality was calculated as the square root of Simpson's diversity index across productive rearrangements. TCRdb's version of the immuneACCESS table is confined to in-frame rearrangements and falls short of the full clone set. An unresolved V gene accounts for under half of the shortfall where checked; the remainder is of unknown origin. V, J and clone size are those of that table, while D and trimming were read from the DNA. This sample gives some 180,000 clones in total; approximately 92% of them show up just once. The ten largest clones capture roughly 0.56% of the sample.

Reading the germline V gene (reference sequence) gives CDR1 LNHNV and CDR2 YYDKDF. Including cysteine and phenylalanine, the CDR3 has 16 amino acids. Just CDR3 DNA is preserved here, 48 bases in frame from base 1. The trim is 5 bases for V and 4 bases for J, with a gap of 15 bases between the germline ends. Remarks on this clone: It lacks a known antigen. Base qualities are not at hand, and no much larger clone is one base apart.

Collaborating institutions collected whole blood in K2EDTA tubes following their own protocols. For TCRbeta analysis, collaborator samples were shipped as frozen whole blood, as isolated PBMCs, or as DNA extracted from either sample type. Sequenced sample: peripheral blood. The sequence came from a man between 50 and 59 years old with acute or convalescent COVID-19. The chain uses TRBV15 and TRBJ2-6; tentative D gene TRBD1, with 6 bases matching. In nucleotide form, the sequence is TGTGCCACCAGCGGAAGGGCAGGGACAGGGGCCAACGTCCTGACTTTC. This translates into CATSGRAGTGANVLTF.